This T cell receptor beta chain stems from a study of HIV-infected patients and healthy controls. cDNA was made from about 500 ng RNA using alpha and beta constant primers. Separate chain-specific third strand synthesis with multiplexing indices produced the alpha and beta libraries. A 5' RACE adapter with a random hexamer and the SP2 primer site was joined to cDNA. MiXCR was run by TCRdb on the 5' RACE reads, yielding one entry per CDR3 protein. In the table there are roughly 9,000 distinct CDR3 sequences, about 6.1% of which are singletons. General observations from the study: HIV+ repertoires were severely depleted of MAIT alpha-chain CDR3s, unlike healthy controls.

Whole blood was used without fractionation, so all unsorted peripheral T cells were included. Four of the ten uninfected healthy control donors were sampled twice, two to three months apart. In this sample, this clonotype turned up many times. Antigen specificity is unknown. V lost 6 bases to trimming and J lost 1 base, with 12 bases between them. Germline CDR1 is MNHNY and CDR2 is SVGAGI (reference sequence). CDR3 length equals 14 residues. The chain joins TRBV6-6 to TRBJ2-5; D perhaps matches TRBD2 (5 bases). The sequencing sample was made of blood. The receptor was isolated from an adult in good health. Here the CDR3 reads CASRGRAGQETQYF. CDR3 bases: TGTGCCAGCAGGGGTCGGGCGGGCCAAGAGACCCAGTACTTC.